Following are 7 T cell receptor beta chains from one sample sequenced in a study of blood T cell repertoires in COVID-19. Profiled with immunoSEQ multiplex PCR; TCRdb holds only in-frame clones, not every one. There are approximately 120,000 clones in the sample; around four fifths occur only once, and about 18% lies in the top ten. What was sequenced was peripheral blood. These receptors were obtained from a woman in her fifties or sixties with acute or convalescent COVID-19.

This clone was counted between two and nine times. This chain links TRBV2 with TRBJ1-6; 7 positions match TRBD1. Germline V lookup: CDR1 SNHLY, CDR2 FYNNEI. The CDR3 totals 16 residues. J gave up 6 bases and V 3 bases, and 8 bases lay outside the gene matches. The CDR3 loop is CASSEVGRQGNSPLHF. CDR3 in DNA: TGTGCCAGCAGTGAGGTGGGAAGACAGGGTAATTCACCCCTCCACTTT.

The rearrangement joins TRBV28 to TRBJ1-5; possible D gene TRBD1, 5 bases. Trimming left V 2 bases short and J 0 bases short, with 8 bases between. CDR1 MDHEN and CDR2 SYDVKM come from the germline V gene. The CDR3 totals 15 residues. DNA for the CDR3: TGTGCCAGCAGTTTACGCAGGGATAGCAATCAGCCCCAGCATTTT. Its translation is CASSLRRDSNQPQHF.

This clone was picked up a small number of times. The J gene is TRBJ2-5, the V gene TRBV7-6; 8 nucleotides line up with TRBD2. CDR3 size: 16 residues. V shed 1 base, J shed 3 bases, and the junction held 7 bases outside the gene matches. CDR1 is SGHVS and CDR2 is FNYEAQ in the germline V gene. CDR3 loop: CASSLGLGREEETQYF. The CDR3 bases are TGTGCCAGCAGCTTAGGCCTAGGGCGGGAGGAAGAGACCCAGTACTTC. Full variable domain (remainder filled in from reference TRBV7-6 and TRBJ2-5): GAGVSQSPRYKVTKRGQDVALRCDPISGHVSLYWYRQALGQGPEFLTYFNYEAQQDKSGLPNDRFSAERPEGSISTLTIQRTEQRDSAMYRCASSLGLGREEETQYFGPGTRLLVL.

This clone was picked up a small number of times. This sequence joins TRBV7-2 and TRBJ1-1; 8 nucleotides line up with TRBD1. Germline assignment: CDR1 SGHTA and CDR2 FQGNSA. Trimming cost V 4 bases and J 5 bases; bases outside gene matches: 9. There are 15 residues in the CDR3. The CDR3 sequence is CASSSDRVSSTEAFF. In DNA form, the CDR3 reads TGTGCCAGCAGCTCGGACAGGGTTTCCTCGACTGAAGCTTTCTTT.

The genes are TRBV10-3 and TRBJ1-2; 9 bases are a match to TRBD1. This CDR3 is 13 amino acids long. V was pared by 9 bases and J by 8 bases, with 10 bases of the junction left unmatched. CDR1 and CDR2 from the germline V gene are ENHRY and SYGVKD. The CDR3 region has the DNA TGTGCCATTAGACGGGACAGGGTAGGCGGCTACACCTTC. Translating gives CAIRRDRVGGYTF.

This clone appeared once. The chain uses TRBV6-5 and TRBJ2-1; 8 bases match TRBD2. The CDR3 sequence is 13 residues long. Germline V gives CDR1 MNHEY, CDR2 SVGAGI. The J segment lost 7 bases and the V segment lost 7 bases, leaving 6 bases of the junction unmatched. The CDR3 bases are TGTGCCAGCAACCCGGGGGGGAGGAATGAGCAGTTCTTC. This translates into CASNPGGRNEQFF.

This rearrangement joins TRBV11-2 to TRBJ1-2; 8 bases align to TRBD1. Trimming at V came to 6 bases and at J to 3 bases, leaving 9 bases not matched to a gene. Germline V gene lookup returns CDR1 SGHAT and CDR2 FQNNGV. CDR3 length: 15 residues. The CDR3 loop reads CASSPSQGVYYGYTF. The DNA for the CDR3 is TGTGCCAGCAGTCCCTCACAGGGGGTGTACTATGGCTACACCTTC.